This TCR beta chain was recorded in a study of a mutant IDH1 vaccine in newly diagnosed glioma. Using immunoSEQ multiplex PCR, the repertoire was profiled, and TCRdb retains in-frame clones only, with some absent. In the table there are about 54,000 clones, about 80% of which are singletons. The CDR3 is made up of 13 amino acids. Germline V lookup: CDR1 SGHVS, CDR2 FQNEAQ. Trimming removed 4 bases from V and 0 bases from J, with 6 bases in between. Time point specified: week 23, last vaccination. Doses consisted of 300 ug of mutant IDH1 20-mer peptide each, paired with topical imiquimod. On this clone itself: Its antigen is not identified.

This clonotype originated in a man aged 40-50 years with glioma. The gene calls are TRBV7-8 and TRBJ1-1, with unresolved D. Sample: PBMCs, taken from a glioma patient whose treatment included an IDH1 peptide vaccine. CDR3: CASSSEMNTEAFF. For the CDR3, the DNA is TGTGCCAGCAGCTCGGAAATGAACACTGAAGCTTTCTTT.